The 13 T cell receptor beta chains reported below all come from one sample, sequenced in a study of identical twins. TCRdb re-called the 5' RACE reads through MiXCR, storing one row per CDR3 protein. The sample has 540,000 or so distinct CDR3 sequences, under 25% seen once. The sample was also reused in another study, on yellow fever vaccine responses in identical twins.

The source material was CD4+ T cells sorted from blood. Source of these receptors: a woman between 18 and 30 years old in good health.

This clonotype was recorded a few times. The V call is TRBV9, the J call TRBJ2-1; 10 nucleotides align to TRBD1. Unmatched junction bases numbered 9, after V lost 0 bases and J lost 6 bases. This CDR3 region has 17 residues. In germline, CDR1 is SGDLS, CDR2 YYNGEE. CDR3 in amino acids: CASSVGFGTGVGNEQFF. Here the CDR3 DNA reads TGTGCCAGCAGCGTAGGCTTCGGGACAGGGGTCGGCAATGAGCAGTTCTTC. Looking up the rest from reference TRBV9 and TRBJ2-1 gives the full variable domain: DSGVTQTPKHLITATGQRVTLRCSPRSGDLSVYWYQQSLDQGLQFLIQYYNGEERAKGNILERFSAQQFPDLHSELNLSSLELGDSALYFCASSVGFGTGVGNEQFFGPGTRLTVL.

This chain joins TRBV7-9 and TRBJ2-6; possible D gene TRBD1, 6 bases. The CDR3 contains 16 residues. CDR1 SEHNR and CDR2 FQNEAQ come from the germline V gene (reference sequence). Deletions cut 1 base from V and 2 bases from J, with 9 bases between. This chain's CDR3 is CASSLGAGAGANVLTF. The CDR3 nucleotides are TGTGCCAGCAGCTTAGGGGCAGGGGCTGGGGCCAACGTCCTGACTTTC.

CDR3 region: CATSDPYVGTHNEQFF. CDR3 in DNA: TGTGCCACCAGTGACCCTTACGTCGGCACACACAATGAGCAGTTCTTC. The chain recombines TRBV24-1 with TRBJ2-1; D is unresolved. With 4 bases removed from V and 5 bases from J, the gap between germline ends came to 17 bases. The CDR3 loop spans 16 amino acids. The germline gives CDR1 KGHDR, CDR2 SFDVKD.

This clonotype has a handful of counts. CDR3 nucleotide sequence: TGTGCCATCAAACTCAGGGGGATTTATGGCTACACCTTC. As protein: CAIKLRGIYGYTF. The chain employs TRBV2 and TRBJ1-2; 7 bases are shared with TRBD1. V lost 10 bases, J lost 5 bases, and 10 bases stayed unmatched. The CDR3 runs 13 residues. In germline, CDR1 is SNHLY, CDR2 FYNNEI.

The rearrangement uses TRBV12-3 or TRBV12-4 and TRBJ2-7; D possibly corresponds to TRBD1 (7 bases). The CDR3 covers 13 residues. With 7 bases removed from V and 3 bases from J, the gap between germline ends came to 13 bases. The CDR3 DNA reads as TGTGCCAGCACCCCCCAGGGGGGCTACGAGCAGTACTTC. It codes for CASTPQGGYEQYF.

This clonotype occurred once. The chain is built from TRBV12-3 or TRBV12-4 and TRBJ1-1, with unresolved D. The germline V and J ends were trimmed by 1 base and 5 bases, with 8 bases remaining between them. This CDR3 has 13 residues. This CDR3 is CASSLVGPTEAFF. The CDR3 DNA sequence: TGTGCCAGCAGTTTAGTAGGCCCGACTGAAGCTTTCTTT.

The rearrangement links TRBV11-2 to TRBJ2-1; D gene uncertain. The germline CDR1 and CDR2 sequences are SGHAT and FQNNGV. V dropped 1 base and J dropped 7 bases, with 14 bases sitting between them. CDR3 length equals 15 residues. The CDR3 DNA sequence: TGTGCCAGCAGCTTAGGGTCAGGCCTGGGGAATGAGCAGTTCTTC. It is translated as CASSLGSGLGNEQFF. The full variable domain, its missing parts supplied by reference TRBV11-2 and TRBJ2-1, is EAGVAQSPRYKIIEKRQSVAFWCNPISGHATLYWYQQILGQGPKLLIQFQNNGVVDDSQLPKDRFSAERLKGVDSTLKIQPAKLEDSAVYLCASSLGSGLGNEQFFGPGTRLTVL.

This clonotype was seen more than once but under ten times. The chain is built from TRBV20-1 and TRBJ2-7; 12 bases line up with TRBD2. The V and J ends lost 5 bases and 6 bases, in that order; junction bases with no gene match: 8. CDR3 length: 14 amino acids. Per the germline V gene, CDR1 is DFQATT and CDR2 is SNEGSKA (reference sequence). This chain's CDR3 is CSAAPGLAGSEQYF. As DNA, the CDR3 is TGCAGTGCTGCCCCGGGACTAGCGGGCTCCGAGCAGTACTTC.

In its sample, this clonotype was seen many times. The chain carries TRBV18 and TRBJ1-2, with 12 bases aligning to TRBD1. The CDR3 has 17 residues. The junction had 9 bases not matched to a gene; V was cut back by 3 bases and J by 4 bases. The germline gives CDR1 KGHSH, CDR2 LQKENI. The CDR3 coding sequence is TGTGCCAGCTCACCTCGGGACAGGGGGCGCAGTACCTATGGCTACACCTTC. Translation: CASSPRDRGRSTYGYTF.

The chain recombines TRBV10-3 with TRBJ2-5, with TRBD1 identical over 11 bases. This CDR3 is 16 amino acids long. CDR1 and CDR2 from the germline V gene are ENHRY and SYGVKD. V gave up 4 bases and J gave up 3 bases; unmatched junction bases: 7. CDR3 in amino acids: CAISAHPGQGEETQYF. The CDR3 region has the DNA TGTGCCATCAGTGCCCATCCGGGACAGGGGGAAGAGACCCAGTACTTC.

The chain uses TRBV24-1 and TRBJ2-3; TRBD1 might be the D (6 bases). The V end was cut by 5 bases, the J end by 1 base, with 12 bases between. The CDR3 sequence is 15 residues long. Germline V gene sequence: CDR1 KGHDR, CDR2 SFDVKD. The CDR3 protein is CATSVGALGTDTQYF. CDR3 bases: TGTGCCACCAGTGTGGGGGCGTTGGGCACAGATACGCAGTATTTT.

This clonotype occurred a few times. V gene TRBV10-3 combines with J gene TRBJ2-7; 11 bases are shared with TRBD1. Looked up from germline, CDR1 is ENHRY and CDR2 is SYGVKD. J was trimmed by 0 bases and V by 6 bases; bases with no gene match: 4. CDR3 length equals 15 residues. The CDR3 reads CAISRGQGASYEQYV. As DNA, the CDR3 is TGTGCCATCAGCCGCGGACAGGGGGCCTCCTACGAGCAGTACGTC.

The rearrangement joins TRBV7-9 to TRBJ2-5, with D possibly being TRBD2 (5 bases). The CDR3 runs 15 residues. The V gene lost 2 bases and the J gene lost 0 bases, with 10 bases spanning the gap. Germline V CDR1 and CDR2: SEHNR, FQNEAQ (reference sequence). The CDR3 DNA follows: TGTGCCAGCAGCTTAAGGACGGGGTACCAAGAGACCCAGTACTTC. This gives the protein CASSLRTGYQETQYF.